The rows below give T cell receptor beta chains drawn from one sample of a study of T cell repertoires in cytomegalovirus infection. From the reads, TCRdb called clonotypes with MiXCR, one entry per CDR3 protein. Of around 270,000 distinct CDR3 sequences in the sample, roughly 9% were seen once. Material: PBMCs. The receptors were sampled from a human donor in good health (CMV status not recorded). Some clones in this sample may be carry-over from other donors' samples. Each CDR3 is given with its conserved first and last residue. A D gene is named only where the DNA matches it firmly. Size is omitted from some rows. Given values are once, few, many or a class for expanded clones.

J	D	V	size	length	DNA	CDR3
TRBJ1-5	.	TRBV9	many	13	TGTGCCAGCAGCCTGACACTCAATCAGCCCCAGCATTTT	CASSLTLNQPQHF
TRBJ1-1	.	TRBV11-3	many	15	TGTGCCAGCAGCTATCGACAGGCTCAGAACACTGAAGCTTTCTTT	CASSYRQAQNTEAFF
TRBJ1-5	.	TRBV30	few	14	TGTGCCTGGAGTGAAGGGATCGTAAATCAGCCCCAGCATTTT	CAWSEGIVNQPQHF
TRBJ2-2	TRBD2	TRBV7-2	few	16	TGTGCCAGCAGCTTAAGTTTAGCGGGAATCACCGGGGAGCTGTTTTTT	CASSLSLAGITGELFF
TRBJ2-1	.	TRBV7-8	many	15	TGTGCCAGCAGTCCTGAGGGAGGTGGTCTCAATGAGCAGTTCTTC	CASSPEGGGLNEQFF
TRBJ1-5	.	TRBV7-8	many	14	TGTGCCAGCAGCTTGGTACACGGCGATCAGCCCCAGCATTTT	CASSLVHGDQPQHF
TRBJ1-6	.	TRBV28	.	14	TGTGCCAGCAGTTTGGTTGGTTATAATTCACCCCTCCACTTT	CASSLVGYNSPLHF
TRBJ1-5	.	TRBV6-2/TRBV6-3	few	12	TGTGCCAGCAGGACTTCTACAGGGACACAGCATTTT	CASRTSTGTQHF
TRBJ1-6	.	TRBV2	once	15	TGTGCCAGCAGTCTCAGGGATGTGGGGTTTTCACCCCTCCACTTT	CASSLRDVGFSPLHF
TRBJ1-1	.	TRBV10-3	many	14	TGTGCCATCAGTGAGGGCGGGGGAAGCACTGAAGCTTTCTTT	CAISEGGGSTEAFF
TRBJ2-1	TRBD2	TRBV5-5	many	16	TGTGCCAGCACCCCCCTTGGCGGGAGCTCCTACAATGAGCAGTTCTTC	CASTPLGGSSYNEQFF
TRBJ1-1	.	TRBV20-1	.	15	TGCAGTGCTAGCGATCAAGGCTTAGGTAGATATGAAGCTTTCTTT	CSASDQGLGRYEAFF
TRBJ1-1	.	TRBV6-5	many	13	TGTGCCAGCAGTTCCATCAGGAACACTGAAGCTTTCTTT	CASSSIRNTEAFF
TRBJ1-5	.	TRBV7-2	many	12	TGTGCCAGCAGCTGGATCAACCAGCCCCAGCATTTT	CASSWINQPQHF
TRBJ1-2	.	TRBV6-2/TRBV6-3	many	14	TGTGCCAGCAGTTACTCCTCCCACAGGGCTGGCTACACCTTC	CASSYSSHRAGYTF
TRBJ2-2	TRBD2	TRBV7-8	many	18	TGTGCCAGCAGCCGACTCCTCTTATCTAGCGGGGCCACCGGGGAGCTGTTTTTT	CASSRLLLSSGATGELFF
TRBJ1-2	.	TRBV11-3	many	13	TGTGCCAGCAGCTTAAACTATAACTATGGCTACACCTTC	CASSLNYNYGYTF
TRBJ2-7	.	TRBV12-3/TRBV12-4	many	14	TGTGCCAGCAGTTTAGACTTAAACCCCTACGAGCAGTACTTC	CASSLDLNPYEQYF
TRBJ2-5	.	TRBV6-5	.	14	TGTGCCAGCAGTTACAACGACAAAAAAGAGACCCAGTACTTC	CASSYNDKKETQYF
TRBJ1-4	.	TRBV28	.	14	TGTGCCAGCCTGAGGGCCGGGGCCAATGAAAAACTGTTTTTT	CASLRAGANEKLFF
TRBJ1-5	.	TRBV4-1	many	17	TGCGCCAGCAGCCAAGATTTGTGGCTAAATAGCAATCAGCCCCAGCATTTT	CASSQDLWLNSNQPQHF
TRBJ1-1	TRBD1	TRBV7-4	many	16	TGTGCCAGCAGCTTTCGGCCGCGGACAGGTCGGACTGAAGCTTTCTTT	CASSFRPRTGRTEAFF
TRBJ2-7	TRBD1	TRBV7-9	.	16	TGTGCCAGCAGCTTAACCCCGACAGGGGGAACCTACGAGCAGTACTTC	CASSLTPTGGTYEQYF
TRBJ1-2	.	TRBV7-8	many	14	TGTGCCAGCAGCTCCCGCGGGGGGGCGGGTGGCTACACCTTC	CASSSRGGAGGYTF
TRBJ1-2	.	TRBV29-1	many	14	TGCAGCTTTTTGTCCGACAACACCCACTATGGCTACACCTTC	CSFLSDNTHYGYTF
TRBJ1-3	TRBD1	TRBV7-2	many	16	TGTGCCAGCAGCTTAGCCCCGACAGGGCGAGGAAACACCATATATTTT	CASSLAPTGRGNTIYF
TRBJ2-7	TRBD1	TRBV7-9	few	14	TGTGCCAGCAGCGGACAGGGGGCCCCCTACGAGCAGTACTTC	CASSGQGAPYEQYF
TRBJ1-1	TRBD1	TRBV7-2	many	15	TGTGCCAGCAGCTTAATGGACAGGGGAGGGACTGAAGCTTTCTTT	CASSLMDRGGTEAFF
TRBJ2-3	TRBD1	TRBV20-1	.	13	TGCAGTGCAACAGGGGCTAGCACAGATACGCAGTATTTT	CSATGASTDTQYF
TRBJ2-3	TRBD2	TRBV7-2	many	16	TGTGCCAGCAGCTTAGACGGGAGGGCGGGCACAGATACGCAGTATTTT	CASSLDGRAGTDTQYF
TRBJ1-2	.	TRBV10-2	many	13	TGCGCCAGCAGTGAGCCCGGGGGCGGCGGCTACACCTTC	CASSEPGGGGYTF
TRBJ2-2	.	TRBV29-1	many	17	TGCAGCGTTGAAGATCAGGGGGGGGAAGTTGCACCCGGGGAGCTGTTTTTT	CSVEDQGGEVAPGELFF
TRBJ2-1	.	TRBV20-1	few	16	TGCAGTGCTAGCCCCGGGACCGGAGCCTCCTACAATGAGCAGTTCTTC	CSASPGTGASYNEQFF
TRBJ1-1	.	TRBV7-2	many	13	TGTGCCAGCAGCCCATACAGAAACCTAGAAGCTTTCTTT	CASSPYRNLEAFF
TRBJ1-1	.	TRBV12-3/TRBV12-4	many	13	TGTGCCAGCCAACAGTCAATGAACACTGAAGCTTTCTTT	CASQQSMNTEAFF
TRBJ2-7	TRBD2	TRBV7-2	many	15	TGTGCCAGCAGCCCCCTAACGGGAGGTGCCTACGAGCAGTACTTC	CASSPLTGGAYEQYF
TRBJ1-1	.	TRBV20-1	many	15	TGCAGTGCTAGAGATCCGGGGGCTTTGAACACTGAAGCTTTCTTT	CSARDPGALNTEAFF
TRBJ2-7	TRBD1	TRBV19	few	12	TGTGCCACTATGACAGGGAACGACGAGCAGTACTTC	CATMTGNDEQYF
TRBJ1-5	.	TRBV7-2	many	15	TGTGCCAGCAGCGAATCCGGGGGGCCGCGACAGCCCCAGCATTTT	CASSESGGPRQPQHF
TRBJ2-3	TRBD1	TRBV7-2	many	14	TGTGCCAGCAGCTCGGGACAGGGAGGAGATACGCAGTATTTT	CASSSGQGGDTQYF
TRBJ1-1	TRBD1	TRBV7-2	many	12	TGTGCCAGCAGCTTACGGACAGGGAGAGCTTTCTTT	CASSLRTGRAFF
TRBJ1-1	TRBD1	TRBV6-8	few	14	TGTGCCAGCAGGAGACAGGGGGCCGGCACTGAAGCTTTCTTT	CASRRQGAGTEAFF
TRBJ1-5	TRBD1	TRBV19	many	14	TGTGCCACCCAAGAAGGGGGCATCAATCAGCCCCAGCATTTT	CATQEGGINQPQHF
TRBJ2-7	.	TRBV12-3/TRBV12-4	many	13	TGTGCCAGCAGTGGGGGACTCTACTACGAGCAGTACTTC	CASSGGLYYEQYF
TRBJ1-2	.	TRBV25-1	many	14	TGTGCCAGCAGTGAATCTGGCAGGAACTATGGCTACACCTTC	CASSESGRNYGYTF
TRBJ1-4	.	TRBV27	.	15	TGTGCCAGCAGTTTATACGGTAGATATGAGGAAAAACTGTTTTTT	CASSLYGRYEEKLFF
TRBJ1-3	.	TRBV29-1	many	13	TGCAGCGGGGTTTTGGGCTCTGGAAACACCATATATTTT	CSGVLGSGNTIYF
TRBJ2-7	.	TRBV2	.	14	TGTGCCAGCAGCCTGACAGGCGTCTCCTACGAGCAGTACTTC	CASSLTGVSYEQYF
TRBJ2-6	.	TRBV6-6	.	15	TGTGCCAGCTCCAAGGACAGCTCTGGGGCCAACGTCCTGACTTTC	CASSKDSSGANVLTF
TRBJ2-3	TRBD2	TRBV6-2/TRBV6-3	.	14	TGTGCCAGCGCGACTAGCGGGAGGGGAGATACGCAGTATTTT	CASATSGRGDTQYF
TRBJ2-1	TRBD2	TRBV19	few	15	TGTGCGACCGAGCGGGCGGGAGGCCCCCTCAATGAGCAGTTCTTC	CATERAGGPLNEQFF
TRBJ1-2	TRBD1	TRBV7-2	many	14	TGTGCCAGCAGCGCGGGGACAGGGGCCCGTGGCTACACCTTC	CASSAGTGARGYTF
TRBJ1-5	.	TRBV24-1	few	13	TGTGCCACCGAAGGGGGGGAGAATCAGCCCCAGCATTTT	CATEGGENQPQHF
TRBJ1-1	.	TRBV9	many	16	TGTGCCAGCAGCGTAGGGGGGGAGAGGGCCAACACTGAAGCTTTCTTT	CASSVGGERANTEAFF
TRBJ2-1	TRBD2	TRBV6-2/TRBV6-3	many	17	TGTGCCAGCAGTTCCCAAACCGGGACTAGCGGCTACAATGAGCAGTTCTTC	CASSSQTGTSGYNEQFF
TRBJ1-1	.	TRBV5-1	.	13	TGCGCCAGCAGTCCAGCAGCCAGGTTTGAAGCTTTCTTT	CASSPAARFEAFF
TRBJ1-2	.	TRBV20-1	.	16	TGCAGTGCTAGAGAGGAGGGGCGGGTGACTAACTATGGCTACACCTTC	CSAREEGRVTNYGYTF
TRBJ2-3	TRBD2	TRBV28	.	16	TGTGCCAGCAGTTCCGGACTAGCGGGGCCCACAGATACGCAGTATTTT	CASSSGLAGPTDTQYF
TRBJ1-2	.	TRBV7-6	many	15	TGTGCCAGCAGCCCTGGGCCAGACCCTCTCTATGGCTACACCTTC	CASSPGPDPLYGYTF
TRBJ2-1	.	TRBV7-2	many	12	TGTGCCAGCAGCTTACTTCTCAATGAGCAGTTCTTC	CASSLLLNEQFF